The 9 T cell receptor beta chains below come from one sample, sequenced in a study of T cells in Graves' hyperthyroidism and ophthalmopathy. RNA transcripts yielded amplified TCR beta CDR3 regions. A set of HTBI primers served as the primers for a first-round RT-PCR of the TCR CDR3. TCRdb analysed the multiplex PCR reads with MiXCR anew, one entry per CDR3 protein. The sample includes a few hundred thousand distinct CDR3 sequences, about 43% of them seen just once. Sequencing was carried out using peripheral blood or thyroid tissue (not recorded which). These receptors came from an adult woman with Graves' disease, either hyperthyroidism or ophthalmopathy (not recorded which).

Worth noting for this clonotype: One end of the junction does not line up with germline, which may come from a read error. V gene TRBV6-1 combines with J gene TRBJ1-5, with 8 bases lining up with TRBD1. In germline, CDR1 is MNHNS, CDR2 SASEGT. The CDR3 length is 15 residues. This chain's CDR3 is CASTIGQGRNQHQHF. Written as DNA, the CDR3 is TGTGCCAGCACTATTGGACAGGGTAGAAATCAGCACCAGCATTTT.

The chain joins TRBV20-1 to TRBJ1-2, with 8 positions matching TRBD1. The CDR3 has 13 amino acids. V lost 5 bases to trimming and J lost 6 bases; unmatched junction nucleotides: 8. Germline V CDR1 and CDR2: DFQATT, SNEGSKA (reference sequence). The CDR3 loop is CSAQGAPRDGYTF. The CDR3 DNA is TGCAGTGCTCAGGGGGCCCCTAGGGATGGCTACACCTTC.

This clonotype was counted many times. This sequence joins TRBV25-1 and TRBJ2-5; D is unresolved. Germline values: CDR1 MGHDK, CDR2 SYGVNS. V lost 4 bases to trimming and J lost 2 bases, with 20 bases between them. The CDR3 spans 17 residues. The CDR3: CASSADGNSLSQETQYF. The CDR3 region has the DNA TGTGCCAGCAGTGCCGACGGAAACAGTCTATCACAAGAGACCCAGTACTTC.

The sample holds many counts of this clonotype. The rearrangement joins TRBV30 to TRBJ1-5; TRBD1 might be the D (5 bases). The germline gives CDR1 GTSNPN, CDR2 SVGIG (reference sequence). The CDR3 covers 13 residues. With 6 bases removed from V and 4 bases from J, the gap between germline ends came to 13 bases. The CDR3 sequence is CACQQGLNQPQHF. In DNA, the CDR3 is TGTGCCTGCCAGCAGGGATTAAATCAGCCCCAGCATTTT.

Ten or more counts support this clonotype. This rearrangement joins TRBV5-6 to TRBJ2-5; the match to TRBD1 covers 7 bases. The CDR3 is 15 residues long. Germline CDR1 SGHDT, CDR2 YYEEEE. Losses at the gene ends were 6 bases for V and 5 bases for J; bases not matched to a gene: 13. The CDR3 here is CASTRYRKQGETQYF. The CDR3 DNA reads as TGTGCCAGCACCCGCTATCGAAAACAGGGGGAGACCCAGTACTTC. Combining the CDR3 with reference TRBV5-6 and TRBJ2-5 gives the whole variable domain DAGVTQSPTHLIKTRGQQVTLRCSPKSGHDTVSWYQQALGQGPQFIFQYYEEEERQRGNFPDRFSGHQFPNYSSELNVNALLLGDSALYLCASTRYRKQGETQYFGPGTRLLVL.

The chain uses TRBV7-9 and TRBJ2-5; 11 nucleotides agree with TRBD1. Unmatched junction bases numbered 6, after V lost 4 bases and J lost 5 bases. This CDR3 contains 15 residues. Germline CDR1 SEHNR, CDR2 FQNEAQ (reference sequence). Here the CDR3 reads CASSSGTGGSETQYF. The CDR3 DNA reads TGTGCCAGCAGCTCCGGGACAGGGGGTTCGGAGACCCAGTACTTC.

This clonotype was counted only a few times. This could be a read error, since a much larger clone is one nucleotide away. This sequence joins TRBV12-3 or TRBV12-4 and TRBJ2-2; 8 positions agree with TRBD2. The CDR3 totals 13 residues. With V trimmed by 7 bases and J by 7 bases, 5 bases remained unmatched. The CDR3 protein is CASTTSVGGELFF. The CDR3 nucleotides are TGTGCCAGCACGACTAGCGTGGGCGGGGAGCTGTTTTTT.

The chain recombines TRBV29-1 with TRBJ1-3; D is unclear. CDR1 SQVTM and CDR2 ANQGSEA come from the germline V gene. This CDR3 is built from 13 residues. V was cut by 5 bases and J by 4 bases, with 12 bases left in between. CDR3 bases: TGCAGCGTTTGGGGTGGCCTGGGAAACACCATATATTTT. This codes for CSVWGGLGNTIYF.

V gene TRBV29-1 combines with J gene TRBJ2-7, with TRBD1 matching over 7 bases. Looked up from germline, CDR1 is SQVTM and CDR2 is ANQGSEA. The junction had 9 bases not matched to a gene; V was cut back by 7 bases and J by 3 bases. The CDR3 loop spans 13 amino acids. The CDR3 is CSATGTDLYEQYF. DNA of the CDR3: TGCAGCGCGACCGGGACAGACCTCTACGAGCAGTACTTC.